The source of this T cell receptor beta chain is a study of blood T cell repertoires in COVID-19. Across the whole study: The cDNA or gDNA used as material had been derived from T cells, B-cell-depleted T cells, or PBMCs.

In its sample, this clone was seen a few times. Original handling: Amplification with reference gene primers provided the estimates of nucleated cell counts. Repertoires were generated with immunoSEQ multiplex PCR, while TCRdb's copy carries only in-frame clones and drops some. That table supplies the V and J calls and clone size; D and trimming were determined from the DNA. The sample carries 300,000 or so clones, about 90% recorded once. CDR1 is SEHNR and CDR2 is FQNEAQ in the germline V gene (reference sequence). Unmatched junction bases numbered 6, after V lost 5 bases and J lost 6 bases. The CDR3 length is 14 residues. Participants were aged about 18 to 90 years, lived in around 22 US areas, and enrolled virtually.

This TCR was sampled from a woman between 45 and 65 years old who had been exposed to COVID-19. Material for sequencing was PBMCs or T cells enriched from blood (not recorded which). The chain joins TRBV7-9 to TRBJ1-5; the match to TRBD1 covers 8 bases. CDR3: CASSPGQAGQPQHF. The CDR3 nucleotides are TGTGCCAGCAGCCCGGGACAGGCGGGTCAGCCCCAGCATTTT.